What follows are 24 T cell receptor beta chains derived from one specimen sequenced in a study of prognosis after radiotherapy for stage I lung cancer. Two rounds of multiplex PCR amplified TCR beta CDR3 from genomic DNA. Round-one PCR had primers specific to each TRBV and TRBJ gene. MiXCR was run by TCRdb on the multiplex PCR reads, yielding one entry per CDR3 protein. The sample yields 25,000 to 35,000 distinct CDR3 sequences, 40% to 55% seen once. Sequenced material: PBMCs, taken before or after stereotactic body radiation therapy (not recorded which). The source of these receptors is a donor over 45 with non-small cell lung cancer.

This chain links TRBV6-1 with TRBJ1-1, with no clear D. The V end was cut by 6 bases, the J end by 1 base, with 12 bases between. CDR3 length: 14 residues. Germline V lookup: CDR1 MNHNS, CDR2 SASEGT. CDR3 protein: CASRPDMRNTEAFF. CDR3 sequence (DNA): TGTGCCAGCAGGCCCGACATGAGGAACACTGAAGCTTTCTTT.

This clonotype has at least ten counts. This chain joins TRBV18 and TRBJ1-5; TRBD1 agrees at 7 bases. The germline V gene has CDR1 KGHSH and CDR2 LQKENI. The CDR3 length is 15 residues. Germline trimming cut 5 bases from V and 6 bases from J; bases unmatched to any gene: 10. CDR3 bases: TGTGCCAGCTCAATCAATAACAGGGGTGGTCAGCCCCAGCATTTT. Translation: CASSINNRGGQPQHF.

In this sample, this clonotype is medium-sized. The gene calls are TRBV6-1 and TRBJ2-3; D not certain. The CDR3 runs to 13 residues. Germline V CDR1 and CDR2: MNHNS, SASEGT. V was trimmed by 2 bases and J by 2 bases, leaving 5 bases between them. The CDR3 coding sequence is TGTGCCAGCAGTGAATCCGACACAGATACGCAGTATTTT. Its protein is CASSESDTDTQYF.

This chain connects TRBV5-1 to TRBJ1-2, with D unclear. The V end lost 6 bases, the J end lost 7 bases, and 22 bases lay between the germline ends. Germline values: CDR1 SGHRS, CDR2 YFSETQ. CDR3 length: 15 amino acids. CDR3 in amino acids: CASIPGRLGIGGYTF. For the CDR3, the DNA is TGCGCCAGCATCCCCGGGCGGTTGGGAATCGGTGGCTACACCTTC.

This clonotype has ten or more counts. This chain joins TRBV6-4 and TRBJ2-3, with D possibly being TRBD2 (6 bases). With 5 bases removed from V and 10 bases from J, the gap between germline ends came to 22 bases. Germline assignment: CDR1 MRHNA and CDR2 SNTAGT. This CDR3 spans 15 amino acids. As DNA, the CDR3 is TGTGCCAGCAGTCCCCGACTAGAAGGTCCGGCGGCGCAGTATTTT. It specifies CASSPRLEGPAAQYF.

This clonotype appeared many times. The chain carries TRBV27 and TRBJ2-2; weak D call: TRBD1 (5 bases). Trimming took off 6 bases at V and 5 bases at J, with 19 bases between the two ends. The CDR3 covers 16 residues. The germline V gene encodes CDR1 MNHEY and CDR2 SMNVEV (reference sequence). CDR3 amino acids: CASSLGSGMVTGELFF. The CDR3, as DNA: TGTGCCAGCAGCCTTGGGTCAGGGATGGTTACCGGGGAGCTGTTTTTT.

Sample share makes this clonotype medium-sized. As DNA, the CDR3 is TGTGCCAGCAGTTTAGGGGAGAGAACCGGCTACACCTTC. It codes for CASSLGERTGYTF. The chain is built from TRBV12-3 or TRBV12-4 and TRBJ1-2; D ambiguous. The V end was cut by 1 base, the J end by 8 bases, with 11 bases between. The CDR3 extends over 13 amino acids.

The chain carries TRBV7-2 and TRBJ2-3, with TRBD2 matching over 10 bases. The length of the CDR3 is 16 residues. The germline V gene has CDR1 SGHTA and CDR2 FQGNSA. The V and J ends lost 3 bases and 5 bases, in that order; junction bases with no gene match: 8. CDR3 sequence (DNA): TGTGCCAGCAGCTTTTTGGTAGCGGGAGGTGGAGATACGCAGTATTTT. Amino acid sequence: CASSFLVAGGGDTQYF. The full variable domain, rest sourced from reference TRBV7-2 and TRBJ2-3, is GAGVSQSPSNKVTEKGKDVELRCDPISGHTALYWYRQSLGQGLEFLIYFQGNSAPDKSGLPSDRFSAERTGGSVSTLTIQRTQQEDSAVYLCASSFLVAGGGDTQYFGPGTRLTVL.

The chain links TRBV27 to TRBJ2-1; 12 bases are shared with TRBD2. The CDR3 has 17 residues. The junction had 6 bases not matched to a gene; V was cut back by 5 bases and J by 1 base. Germline CDR1 MNHEY, CDR2 SMNVEV (reference sequence). CDR3 residues: CASSAGLAGMSYNEQFF. The DNA for the CDR3 is TGTGCCAGCAGTGCAGGACTAGCGGGAATGTCCTACAATGAGCAGTTCTTC.

The V call is TRBV28, the J call TRBJ1-2; no clear D. Germline CDR1 and CDR2: MDHEN and SYDVKM. The CDR3 covers 11 residues. V lost 4 bases to trimming and J lost 8 bases, with 8 bases between them. The CDR3 DNA is TGTGCCAGCAGTTCCCGGTGGGGCTACACCTTC. Translating gives CASSSRWGYTF.

This clonotype was detected many times. V and J are TRBV11-1 and TRBJ2-3, with D hard to call. This CDR3 contains 17 residues. Germline loops: CDR1 SGHAT, CDR2 FQDESV (reference sequence). Trimming took 1 base from V and 1 from J, leaving 15 bases between them. The CDR3 loop reads CASSLEGMLSGTDTQYF. For the CDR3, the DNA is TGTGCCAGCAGCTTAGAGGGCATGTTATCTGGCACAGATACGCAGTATTTT.

This rearrangement joins TRBV27 to TRBJ1-1; weak D call: TRBD1 (5 bases). CDR3 length: 15 residues. The V gene lost 0 bases and the J gene lost 4 bases, with 12 bases spanning the gap. Germline loops: CDR1 MNHEY, CDR2 SMNVEV (reference sequence). The CDR3 nucleotides read TGTGCCAGCAGTTTATCCCCAGGGATGGGCACTGAAGCTTTCTTT. It is translated as CASSLSPGMGTEAFF.

In the case of this clonotype: One base away lies a much larger clone, so this may be a sequencing read error. The chain couples TRBV28 to TRBJ2-5; maybe TRBD2 (6 bases). CDR1 is MDHEN and CDR2 is SYDVKM in the germline V gene. The V gene lost 5 bases and the J gene lost 2 bases, with 12 bases spanning the gap. CDR3 length: 14 residues. DNA for the CDR3: TGTGCCAGCAGTCGACTAGAGATTCAAGAGACCCAGTACTTC. It is translated as CASSRLEIQETQYF.

This clonotype occurred many times. The chain joins TRBV7-2 to TRBJ2-2; TRBD2 is a possible D gene (6 bases). This CDR3 region has 18 residues. V lost 1 base to trimming and J lost 2 bases, with 17 bases between them. From germline, CDR1 is SGHTA and CDR2 FQGNSA. The DNA for the CDR3 is TGTGCCAGCAGCTTAGGAGGGGCGGGACTTTCCAACACCGGGGAGCTGTTTTTT. It translates to CASSLGGAGLSNTGELFF.

The chain employs TRBV5-1 and TRBJ2-7; maybe TRBD1 (8 bases). Germline values: CDR1 SGHRS, CDR2 YFSETQ. The V end was cut by 4 bases, the J end by 1 base, with 21 bases between. CDR3 size: 17 residues. The CDR3: CASSPAGHTGGSYEQYF. CDR3 nucleotide sequence: TGCGCCAGCAGCCCAGCGGGACACACAGGGGGGTCCTACGAGCAGTACTTC.

In this sample, this clonotype turned up many times. This chain connects TRBV7-2 to TRBJ1-2; a weak D match, TRBD1 (5 bases). The germline gives CDR1 SGHTA, CDR2 FQGNSA. The CDR3 loop spans 15 amino acids. The germline V and J ends were trimmed by 1 base and 7 bases, with 16 bases remaining between them. CDR3 nucleotide sequence: TGTGCCAGCAGCTTAGAGGGACTCCCCCGTCGTGGCTACACCTTC. Its protein product is CASSLEGLPRRGYTF.

Sample share makes this clonotype medium-sized (0.01 to 0.1%). V usage is TRBV27 and J usage is TRBJ2-7; 8 bases are a match to TRBD2. V lost 6 bases to trimming and J lost 4 bases; unmatched junction nucleotides: 5. CDR3 length equals 13 residues. CDR1 and CDR2 from the germline V gene are MNHEY and SMNVEV (reference sequence). Here the CDR3 reads CASSRGGTYEQYF. The CDR3 nucleotides read TGTGCCAGCAGCCGGGGGGGAACATACGAGCAGTACTTC.

This clonotype was detected ten times or more. The chain carries TRBV9 and TRBJ2-2; 11 bases are shared with TRBD1. The CDR3 is 16 residues long. The V segment lost 4 bases and the J segment 4 bases; nucleotides outside the gene matches: 6. The germline gives CDR1 SGDLS, CDR2 YYNGEE. CDR3 nucleotide sequence: TGTGCCAGCAGCATACTTGGGACAGGGGGCACCGGGGAGCTGTTTTTT. Translating it yields CASSILGTGGTGELFF.

V gene TRBV6-9 combines with J gene TRBJ2-7; weak D call: TRBD2 (5 bases). This CDR3 has 14 amino acids. V dropped 3 bases and J dropped 3 bases, with 12 bases sitting between them. The germline CDR1 and CDR2 sequences are MNHGY and SVAAGI. CDR3 bases: TGTGCCAGCAGTTACTTAGCGTCGGTCTACGAGCAGTACTTC. Translation: CASSYLASVYEQYF.

Regarding this clonotype: It may be a read error: a sequence one base away is much more abundant. V gene TRBV7-9 combines with J gene TRBJ2-1; 9 bases match TRBD2. Looked up from germline, CDR1 is SEHNR and CDR2 is FQNEAQ (reference sequence). The CDR3 loop spans 20 amino acids. V gave up 2 bases and J gave up 13 bases; unmatched junction bases: 27. CDR3 sequence reads: CASSLSNLKGGGAVEETQFF. Here the CDR3 DNA reads TGTGCCAGCAGCTTATCTAACCTCAAAGGCGGGGGGGCCGTCGAGGAGACCCAGTTCTTC.

This clonotype was detected many times. CDR3 nucleotides: TGTGCCAGCAGCCTGTGGATTCCGGGGTTCAATGAGCAGTTCTTC. Its protein is CASSLWIPGFNEQFF. This chain uses TRBV7-3 with TRBJ2-1; perhaps TRBD2 as D (5 bases). CDR3 length equals 15 residues. V lost 5 bases and J 6 bases, leaving 17 bases between the germline ends. The germline V gene encodes CDR1 SGHTA and CDR2 FQGTGA.

Details on this clonotype: A much larger clone differs from this one at a single base, so this may be a read error. V and J are TRBV14 and TRBJ2-5, with 9 positions matching TRBD1. The ends lost 1 base at V and 4 bases at J; junction bases unmatched: 4. CDR3 size: 15 residues. Per germline, CDR1 SGHDN and CDR2 FVKESK. The CDR3 region is CASSQAQGAIETQYF. The CDR3 coding sequence is TGTGCCAGCAGCCAAGCACAGGGGGCGATAGAGACCCAGTACTTC.

This clonotype was seen many times. The chain carries TRBV20-1 and TRBJ2-3; the match to TRBD2 covers 7 bases. There are 17 residues in the CDR3. Germline lookup yields CDR1 DFQATT and CDR2 SNEGSKA (reference sequence). Trimming removed 8 bases from V and 0 bases from J; junction bases left unmatched: 17. The CDR3 loop is CSSLVMIAGRSTDTQYF. The CDR3 DNA reads as TGCAGTTCTTTGGTGATGATAGCGGGCCGTAGCACAGATACGCAGTATTTT.

J is TRBJ1-4 and V is TRBV7-8, with unresolved D. This CDR3 is 15 amino acids long. Germline loops: CDR1 SGHVS, CDR2 FQNEAQ. V lost 1 base to trimming and J lost 8 bases, with 14 bases between them. CDR3 DNA sequence: TGTGCCAGCAGCTTAGTTGCTGGGGAAAGAGAAAAACTGTTTTTT. Protein product: CASSLVAGEREKLFF.